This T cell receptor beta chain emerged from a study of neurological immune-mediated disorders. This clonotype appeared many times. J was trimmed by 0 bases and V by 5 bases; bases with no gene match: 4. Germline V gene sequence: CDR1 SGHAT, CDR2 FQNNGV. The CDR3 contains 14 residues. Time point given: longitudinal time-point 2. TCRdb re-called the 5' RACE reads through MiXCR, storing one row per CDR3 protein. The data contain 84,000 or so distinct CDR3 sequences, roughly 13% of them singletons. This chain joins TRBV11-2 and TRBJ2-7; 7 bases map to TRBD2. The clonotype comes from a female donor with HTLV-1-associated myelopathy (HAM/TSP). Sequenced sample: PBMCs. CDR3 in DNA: TGTGCCAGCAGCAGGTCGGGGGGCTCCTACGAGCAGTACTTC. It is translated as CASSRSGGSYEQYF. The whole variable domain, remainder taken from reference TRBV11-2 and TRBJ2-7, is EAGVAQSPRYKIIEKRQSVAFWCNPISGHATLYWYQQILGQGPKLLIQFQNNGVVDDSQLPKDRFSAERLKGVDSTLKIQPAKLEDSAVYLCASSRSGGSYEQYFGPGTRLTVT.